The table lists the clone carrying this TCR beta chain with a few counts. The antigen is unknown. The data are from a study of graft-versus-host responses after intestinal transplantation. Notes on the study in general: Maximum circulating GvH clone levels tracked with early post-transplant HvG decreases.

Libraries were prepared by immunoSEQ multiplex PCR; TCRdb keeps only in-frame clonotypes and omits some of them. The sample has 90,000 to 100,000 clones; 86% are singletons. The clonotype comes from a human patient who received an intestinal transplant, so some T cells may come from the graft donor. This material consisted of PBMCs, taken 255 days after intestinal transplant.

DNA for the CDR3: TGTGCCAGCAGCGGACAGGGACAATACGAGCAGTACTTC. This sequence encodes CASSGQGQYEQYF. The chain carries TRBV6-5 and TRBJ2-7, with 8 nucleotides matching TRBD1. This CDR3 is 13 amino acids long. J gave up 4 bases and V 6 bases, and 5 bases lay outside the gene matches. Germline V gives CDR1 MNHEY, CDR2 SVGAGI.